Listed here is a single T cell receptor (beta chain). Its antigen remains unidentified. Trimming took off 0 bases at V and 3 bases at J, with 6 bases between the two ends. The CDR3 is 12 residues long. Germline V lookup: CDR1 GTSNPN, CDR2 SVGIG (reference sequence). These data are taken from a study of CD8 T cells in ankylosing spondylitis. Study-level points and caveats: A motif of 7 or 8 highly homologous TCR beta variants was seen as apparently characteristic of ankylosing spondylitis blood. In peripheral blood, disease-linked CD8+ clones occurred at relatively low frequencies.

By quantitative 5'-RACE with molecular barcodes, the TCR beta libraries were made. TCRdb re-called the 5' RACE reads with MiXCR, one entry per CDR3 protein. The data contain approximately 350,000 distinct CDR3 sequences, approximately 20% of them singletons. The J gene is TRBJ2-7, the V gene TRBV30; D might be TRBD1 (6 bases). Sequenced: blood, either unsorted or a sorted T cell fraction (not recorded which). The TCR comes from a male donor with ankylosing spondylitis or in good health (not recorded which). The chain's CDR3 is CAWSVGGYEQYF. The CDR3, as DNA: TGTGCCTGGAGTGTAGGGGGCTACGAGCAGTACTTC.